This TCR beta chain derives from a study of blood T cell repertoires in COVID-19. About the study: Sources were T cells, B-cell-depleted T cells, or PBMCs; the material itself was cDNA or gDNA.

Per the original data handling: Amplification from reference gene primers served as the basis for estimated nucleated cell counts. The method was immunoSEQ multiplex PCR; TCRdb's version includes in-frame clones alone and lacks a portion of them. V, J and clone size reflect that table, while D and trimming were determined from the DNA. Found here are roughly 140,000 clones, about four fifths of them singletons; the top ten hold roughly 0.52%. The source material was peripheral blood. This TCR derives from a man aged 55 to 69 with acute or convalescent COVID-19.

CDR3 residues: CASSEIKTDRRWSCSQYF. The DNA of the CDR3 is TGCGCCAGCAGTGAGATTAAAACTGACAGGAGGTGGAGTTGTTCGCAGTATTTT. The chain recombines TRBV10-1 with TRBJ2-3, with a possible D match to TRBD1 (6 bases). With 2 bases removed from V and 10 bases from J, the gap between germline ends came to 28 bases. Germline V gene sequence: CDR1 WNHNN, CDR2 SYGVQD (reference sequence). The CDR3 runs to 18 residues.